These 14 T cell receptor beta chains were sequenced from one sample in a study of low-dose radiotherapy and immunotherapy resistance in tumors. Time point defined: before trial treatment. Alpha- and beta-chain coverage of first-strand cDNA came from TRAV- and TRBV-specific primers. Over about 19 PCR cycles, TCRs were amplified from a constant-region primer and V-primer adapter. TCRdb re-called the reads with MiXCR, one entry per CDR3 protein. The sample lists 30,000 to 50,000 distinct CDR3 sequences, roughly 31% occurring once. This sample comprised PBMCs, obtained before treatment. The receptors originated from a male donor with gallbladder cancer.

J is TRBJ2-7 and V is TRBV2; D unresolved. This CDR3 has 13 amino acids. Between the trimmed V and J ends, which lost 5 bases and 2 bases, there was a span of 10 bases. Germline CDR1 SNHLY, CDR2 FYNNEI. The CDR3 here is CASSPISPYEQYF. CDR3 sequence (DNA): TGTGCCAGCAGTCCAATCTCACCCTACGAGCAGTACTTC.

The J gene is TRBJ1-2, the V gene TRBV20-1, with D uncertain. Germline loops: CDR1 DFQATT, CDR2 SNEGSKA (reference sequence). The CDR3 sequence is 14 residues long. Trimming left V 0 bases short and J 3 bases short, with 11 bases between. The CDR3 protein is CSARETRGYYGYTF. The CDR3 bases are TGCAGTGCTAGAGAGACCCGAGGGTACTATGGCTACACCTTC.

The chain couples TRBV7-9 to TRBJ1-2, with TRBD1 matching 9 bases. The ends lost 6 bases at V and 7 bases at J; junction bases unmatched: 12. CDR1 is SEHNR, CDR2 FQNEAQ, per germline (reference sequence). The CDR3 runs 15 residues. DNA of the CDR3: TGTGCCAGCAGACCCCCGACCGACAGGGGGATTGGCTACACCTTC. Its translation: CASRPPTDRGIGYTF.

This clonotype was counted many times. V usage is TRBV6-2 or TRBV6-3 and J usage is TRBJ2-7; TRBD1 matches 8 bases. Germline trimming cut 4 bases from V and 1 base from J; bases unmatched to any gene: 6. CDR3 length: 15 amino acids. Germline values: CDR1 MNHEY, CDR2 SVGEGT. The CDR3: CASSSPRTGSYEQYF. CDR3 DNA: TGTGCCAGCAGTTCTCCCCGGACAGGGTCCTACGAGCAGTACTTC.

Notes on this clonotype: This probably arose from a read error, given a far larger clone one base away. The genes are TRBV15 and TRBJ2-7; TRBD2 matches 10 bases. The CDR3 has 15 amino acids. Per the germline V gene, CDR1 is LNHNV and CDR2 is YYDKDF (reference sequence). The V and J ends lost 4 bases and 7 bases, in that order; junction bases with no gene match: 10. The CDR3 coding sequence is TGTGCCACCAGCATCAAAGCGGGAGGGCTCAATGAGCAGTACTTC. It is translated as CATSIKAGGLNEQYF.

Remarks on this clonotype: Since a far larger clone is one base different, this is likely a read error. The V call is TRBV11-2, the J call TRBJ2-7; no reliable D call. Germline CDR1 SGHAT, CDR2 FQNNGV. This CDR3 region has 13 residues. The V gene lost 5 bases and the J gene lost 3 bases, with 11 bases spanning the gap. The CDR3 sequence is CASSRARNYEQYF. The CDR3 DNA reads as TGTGCCAGCAGCCGAGCGAGGAACTACGAGCAGTACTTC.

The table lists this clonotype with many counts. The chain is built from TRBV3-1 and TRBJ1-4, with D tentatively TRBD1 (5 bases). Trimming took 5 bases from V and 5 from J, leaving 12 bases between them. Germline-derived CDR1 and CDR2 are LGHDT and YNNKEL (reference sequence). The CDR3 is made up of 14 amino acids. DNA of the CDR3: TGTGCCAGCAGCGGGGCCAAGCAGAATGAAAAACTGTTTTTT. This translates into CASSGAKQNEKLFF.

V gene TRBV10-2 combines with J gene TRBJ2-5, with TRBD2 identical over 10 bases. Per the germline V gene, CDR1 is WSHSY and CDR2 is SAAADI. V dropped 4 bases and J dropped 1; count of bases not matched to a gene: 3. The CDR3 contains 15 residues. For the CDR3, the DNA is TGCGCCAGCAGTGGACTAGCGGGTTTCCAAGAGACCCAGTACTTC. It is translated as CASSGLAGFQETQYF.

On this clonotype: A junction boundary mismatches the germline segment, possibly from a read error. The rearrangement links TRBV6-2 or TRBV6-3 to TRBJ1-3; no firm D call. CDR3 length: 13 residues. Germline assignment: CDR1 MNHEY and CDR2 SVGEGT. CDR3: CDSGEVSGNTIYF. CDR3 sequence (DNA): TGTGACAGCGGGGAGGTCTCTGGAAACACCATATATTTT.

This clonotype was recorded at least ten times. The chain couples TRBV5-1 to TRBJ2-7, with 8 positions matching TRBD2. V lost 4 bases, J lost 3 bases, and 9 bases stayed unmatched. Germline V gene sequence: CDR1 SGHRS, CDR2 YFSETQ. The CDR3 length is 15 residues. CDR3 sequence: CASSRGTRGGYEQYF. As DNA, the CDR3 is TGCGCCAGCAGCCGAGGGACTAGAGGGGGCTACGAGCAGTACTTC.

The CDR3, as DNA: TGTGCCAGCAGCGTAGTCGGCAGCATTTCCGATACGCAGTATTTT. Its protein is CASSVVGSISDTQYF. The gene calls are TRBV9 and TRBJ2-3; no definite D call. The V gene's germline CDR1 is SGDLS and CDR2 YYNGEE. Between the trimmed V and J ends, which lost 0 bases and 6 bases, there was a span of 14 bases. CDR3 length: 15 residues.

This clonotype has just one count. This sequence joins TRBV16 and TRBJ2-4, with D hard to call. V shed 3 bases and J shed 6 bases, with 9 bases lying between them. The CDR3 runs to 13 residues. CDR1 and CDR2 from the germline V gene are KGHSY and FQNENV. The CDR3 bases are TGTGCCAGCAGCCAGGGCGGCGTAAACATTCAGTACTTC. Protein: CASSQGGVNIQYF.

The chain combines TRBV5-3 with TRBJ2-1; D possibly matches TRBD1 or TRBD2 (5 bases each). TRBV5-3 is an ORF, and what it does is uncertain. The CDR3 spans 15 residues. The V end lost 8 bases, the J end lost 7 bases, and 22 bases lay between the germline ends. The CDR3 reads CASSLPGSWGNEQFF. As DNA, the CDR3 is TGTGCCAGCAGTTTACCGGGAAGCTGGGGGAATGAGCAGTTCTTC.

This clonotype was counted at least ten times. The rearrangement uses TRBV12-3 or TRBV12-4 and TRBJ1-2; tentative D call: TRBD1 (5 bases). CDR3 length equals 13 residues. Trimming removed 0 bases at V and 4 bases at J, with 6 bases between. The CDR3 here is CASSLAGTYGYTF. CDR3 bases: TGTGCCAGCAGTTTAGCAGGGACCTATGGCTACACCTTC.